The entry below describes one TCR beta chain. The antigen is not known. The source of the sample is a study of T-cell memory formation after mild COVID-19. TCRdb recomputed calls from the 5' RACE reads with MiXCR, one row per CDR3 protein. The sample has 350,000 to 500,000 distinct CDR3 sequences, 20% seen once. Germline CDR1 is LNHDA and CDR2 is SQIVND (reference sequence). This CDR3 has 13 residues. The ends were cut back, 3 bases at V and 9 bases at J, with 11 bases in the middle. Whole-study findings and limits: Contracting clones from day 15 to 85 showed balanced CD4/CD8; later expanders favored CD4+.

The gene calls are TRBV19 and TRBJ2-2, with D tentatively TRBD1 (5 bases). This TCR derives from an adult woman who had mild COVID-19 (a few samples of this study predate the infection). Cell type and time point are not known. The source material was PBMCs or a T cell subset sorted from them (not recorded which). CDR3 DNA sequence: TGTGCCAGTAGTATCGCGTTGGGGCGGGAGCTGTTTTTT. It specifies CASSIALGRELFF.